This T cell receptor beta chain was identified in a study of response to subunit inactivated influenza vaccine. The V gene lost 2 bases and the J gene lost 9 bases, with 17 bases spanning the gap. This CDR3 is 16 amino acids long. Germline V gene data show CDR1 as MRHNA and CDR2 as SNTAGT. TCRdb fed the RT-PCR reads into MiXCR, producing one record per CDR3 protein. The sample has around 320,000 distinct CDR3 sequences; around 20% are singletons. This clonotype showed up just a few times. Antigen unknown. Overall study results and limits: After each seasonal influenza vaccination, few new T cells are recruited, the authors suggested.

J is TRBJ1-6 and V is TRBV6-4; tentative D call: TRBD1 (5 bases). This TCR was sampled from a man aged 45 to 70 who received an inactivated influenza vaccine. Sequences were derived from PBMCs from blood, sampled approximately 22 months after vaccination. CDR3 sequence (DNA): TGTGCCAGCAGTGACGGTCGGGGAGGGACCGGTTCACCCCTCCACTTT. It encodes CASSDGRGGTGSPLHF.